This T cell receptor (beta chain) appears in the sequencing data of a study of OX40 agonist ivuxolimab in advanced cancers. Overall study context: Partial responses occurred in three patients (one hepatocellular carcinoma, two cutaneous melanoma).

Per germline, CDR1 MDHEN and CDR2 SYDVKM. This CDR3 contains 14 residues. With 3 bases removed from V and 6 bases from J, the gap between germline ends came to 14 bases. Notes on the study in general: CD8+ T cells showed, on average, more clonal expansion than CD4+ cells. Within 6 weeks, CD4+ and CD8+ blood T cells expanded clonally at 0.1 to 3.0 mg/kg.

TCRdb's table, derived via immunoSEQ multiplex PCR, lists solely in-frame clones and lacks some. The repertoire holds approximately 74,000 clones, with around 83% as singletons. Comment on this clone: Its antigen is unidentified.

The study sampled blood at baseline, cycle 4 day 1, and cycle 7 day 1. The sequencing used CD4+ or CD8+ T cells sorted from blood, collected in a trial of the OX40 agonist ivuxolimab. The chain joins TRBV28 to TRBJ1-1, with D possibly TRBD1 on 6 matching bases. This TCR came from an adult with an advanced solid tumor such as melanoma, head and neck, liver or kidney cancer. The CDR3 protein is CASSFRGGGAEAFF. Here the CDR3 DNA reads TGTGCCAGCAGTTTTCGAGGGGGGGGCGCTGAAGCTTTCTTT.